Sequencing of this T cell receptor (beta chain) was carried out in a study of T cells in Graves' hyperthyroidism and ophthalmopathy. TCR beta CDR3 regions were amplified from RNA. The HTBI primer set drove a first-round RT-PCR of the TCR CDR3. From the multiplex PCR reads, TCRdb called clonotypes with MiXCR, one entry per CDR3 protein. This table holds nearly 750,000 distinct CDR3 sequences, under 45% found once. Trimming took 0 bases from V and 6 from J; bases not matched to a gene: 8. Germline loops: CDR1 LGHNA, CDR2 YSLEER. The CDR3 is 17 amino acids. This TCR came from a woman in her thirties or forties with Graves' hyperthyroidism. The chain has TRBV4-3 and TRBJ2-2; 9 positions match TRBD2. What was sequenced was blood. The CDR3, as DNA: TGCGCCAGCAGCCAAGATTTGCTAGCGGGAAGGGCCGGGGAGCTGTTTTTT. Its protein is CASSQDLLAGRAGELFF.